This T cell receptor (beta chain) appears in the sequencing data of a study of shared clonotypes between healthy human individuals. The study's findings and limits: Researchers found naive subsets generally carried larger estimated richness than memory subsets.

Genomic DNA per cell subset filled all wells of several immunoSEQ plates. The method was immunoSEQ multiplex PCR; TCRdb's version includes in-frame clones alone and lacks a portion of them. This sample carries some 1.5 million clones, nearly 99% of them seen once, and the ten largest clones take less than 0.55%. To note about this clone: No antigen is known for it.

Everyone who donated was a Caucasian adult who lived in Nashville, Tennessee. The V gene end was trimmed by 6 bases and the J gene end by 3 bases; junction bases not matched to a gene: 27. The germline V gene encodes CDR1 LNHDA and CDR2 SQIVND (reference sequence). The CDR3 sequence is 21 residues long. The chain links TRBV19 to TRBJ2-3, with TRBD2 identical over 7 bases. Sequencing was done on a sample of naive CD4+ T cells sorted from blood. The subset was: CD45RA+ positively selected. This TCR derives from a young man in good health. CDR3 sequence reads: CASSPPHLTSLGWGLTDTQYF. The DNA of the CDR3 is TGTGCCAGTAGCCCCCCCCACTTGACTAGCTTGGGGTGGGGTTTAACAGATACGCAGTATTTT.